One T cell receptor (beta chain) is described in this entry. Its cognate antigen is unknown. The germline CDR1 and CDR2 sequences are LGHNA and YNFKEQ. The CDR3 contains 15 residues. Trimming took off 0 bases at V and 3 bases at J, with 11 bases between the two ends. The sample comes from a study of shared clonotypes between healthy human individuals. Study-wide context: Contributing individuals were two females and a few males aged 18 to 49. Whole-study results and caveats: What naive subsets generally showed was a larger estimated richness than memory subsets showed. Shared across a handful of donors were 5% to 6% of the naive CD4 clonotypes.

Measured with immunoSEQ multiplex PCR; TCRdb has only the in-frame clones, and not every one. The table records millions of clones, around 90% of them present only once. Sequencing was performed on naive CD4+ T cells sorted from blood. The subset denotes: CD45RA+ positively selected. The V call is TRBV4-2, the J call TRBJ2-5; D is undetermined. The clonotype originates from a young man in good health. The CDR3 DNA reads TGTGCCAGCAGCCAAGAGCAAAGTTCCAAAGAGACCCAGTACTTC. Protein product: CASSQEQSSKETQYF.